The T cell receptor beta chain under discussion was sequenced for a study of monozygotic twins with inflammatory bowel disease. Making each TCR library took approximately 3,400 ng of total RNA. Eight separate reactions for every sample produced the cDNA. TCRdb re-called the 5' RACE reads and catalogs CDR3 proteins one per entry, DNA excluded. The sample has approximately 400,000 distinct CDR3 sequences. Overall study results and limits: Distinguishing T cell subtypes was not possible. IBD patients had lower TCRbeta diversity (inverse Simpson) than healthy co-twins.

Details on this clonotype: Antigen specificity is unknown.

The CDR3 contains 14 residues. CDR1 is DFQATT and CDR2 is SNEGSKA in the germline V gene (reference sequence). The V call is TRBV20-1, the J call TRBJ2-2; TCRdb's assignment of TRBD2 cannot be checked, as there is no DNA. Source material: blood. This clonotype originated in a human donor with ulcerative colitis or Crohn's disease, or a healthy co-twin of an affected twin (not recorded which). The CDR3 protein is CSAMYGGASGELFF.